The T cell receptor beta chain described here comes from a study of control samples from healthy donors and cancer patients. V lost 4 bases and J lost 2, with 15 bases in between. CDR1 and CDR2 (germline): SGHRS, YFSETQ. The CDR3 totals 15 residues. Only in-frame clones appear in the TCRdb table, and some are missing; sequencing was by immunoSEQ multiplex PCR. The data hold some 58,000 clones, with 87% observed a single time. The sequence came from a woman aged 55-69 years with lung cancer. Sequencing was carried out using PBMCs. The chain uses TRBV5-1 and TRBJ2-5; weak D call: TRBD1 (6 bases). CDR3 sequence reads: CASSPTGTLQETQYF. CDR3 nucleotides: TGCGCCAGCAGCCCCACCGGGACACTACAAGAGACCCAGTACTTC.